This TCR beta chain was sequenced for a study of blood T cell repertoires in COVID-19. Study-level information: Acute and convalescent COVID-19 samples came from the United States, Italy and Spain. PBMCs, B-cell-depleted T cells, or T cells provided the cDNA or gDNA that made up the material.

Seattle patients were enrolled while actively infected and followed longitudinally. Authors' analysis steps: Amplification of reference gene primers provided the estimated nucleated cell counts. Libraries were prepared by immunoSEQ multiplex PCR; TCRdb keeps only in-frame clonotypes and omits some of them. Clone size and V and J calls were adopted from that table, with D and trimming inferred from the DNA. This sample has about 170,000 clones; 84% occur once, and the top ten carry more than 14%. The receptor comes from a woman aged 70-85 years with COVID-19, enrolled during active disease. The sequenced sample consisted of peripheral blood.

CDR3 coding DNA: TGTGCCAGTATGAGACAGCTTTCTGGGGCCAACGTCCTGACTTTC. Its translation: CASMRQLSGANVLTF. V is TRBV19 and J is TRBJ2-6; a weak D match, TRBD1 (5 bases). The CDR3 spans 15 residues. Germline V CDR1 and CDR2: LNHDA, SQIVND (reference sequence). Trimming left V 7 bases short and J 1 base short, with 11 bases between.